This T cell receptor (beta chain) was recorded in a study of T-cell reconstitution after alpha-beta-depleted transplantation in children. Study-wide results and limits: Roughly two months post-transplant, alpha-beta T cells reportedly originated from several hundred graft clones that had expanded.

Trimming removed 5 bases at V and 15 bases at J, with 18 bases between. CDR1 is KGHDR, CDR2 SFDVKD, per germline. The CDR3 is 13 residues long. This clonotype was recorded at least ten times. Its antigen is not identified. Unique molecular identifiers were used in preparing the TCRbeta library. TCRdb called the PCR reads again in MiXCR, with one record for every CDR3 protein. The repertoire holds roughly 200,000 distinct CDR3 sequences, with approximately 7% as singletons. Sequenced here: PBMCs, sampled before TCRalphabeta/CD19-depleted stem cell transplant. This chain uses TRBV24-1 with TRBJ2-2; D is perhaps TRBD1 (6 bases). The sequence was collected from a boy aged 2 to 10 with acute lymphoblastic leukemia, due to receive a stem cell transplant. CDR3 bases: TGTGCCACCAGTGGTCCCGACAGGCAATATTTGTTTTTT. Protein sequence: CATSGPDRQYLFF.